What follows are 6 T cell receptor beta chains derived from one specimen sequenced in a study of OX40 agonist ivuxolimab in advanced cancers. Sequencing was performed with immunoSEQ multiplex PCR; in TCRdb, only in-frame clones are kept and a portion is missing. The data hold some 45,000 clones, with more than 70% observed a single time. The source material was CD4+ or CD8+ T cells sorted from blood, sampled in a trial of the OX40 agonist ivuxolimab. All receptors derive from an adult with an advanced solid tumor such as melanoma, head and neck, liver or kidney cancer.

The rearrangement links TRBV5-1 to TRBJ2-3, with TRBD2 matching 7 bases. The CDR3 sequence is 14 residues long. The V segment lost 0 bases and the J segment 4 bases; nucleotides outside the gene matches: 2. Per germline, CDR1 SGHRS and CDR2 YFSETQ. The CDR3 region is CASSLGGGADTQYF. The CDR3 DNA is TGCGCCAGCAGCTTGGGTGGGGGGGCAGATACGCAGTATTTT.

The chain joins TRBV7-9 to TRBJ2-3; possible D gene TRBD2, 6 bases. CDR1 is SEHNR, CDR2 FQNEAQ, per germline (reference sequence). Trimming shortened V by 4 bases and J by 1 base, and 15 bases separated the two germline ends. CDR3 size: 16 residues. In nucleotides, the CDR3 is TGTGCCAGCAGCTCGTACGTGGCTAGCGGCACAGATACGCAGTATTTT. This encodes CASSSYVASGTDTQYF. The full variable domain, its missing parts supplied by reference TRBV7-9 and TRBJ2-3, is DTGVSQNPRHKITKRGQNVTFRCDPISEHNRLYWYRQTLGQGPEFLTYFQNEAQLEKSRLLSDRFSAERPKGSFSTLEIQRTEQGDSAMYLCASSSYVASGTDTQYFGPGTRLTVL.

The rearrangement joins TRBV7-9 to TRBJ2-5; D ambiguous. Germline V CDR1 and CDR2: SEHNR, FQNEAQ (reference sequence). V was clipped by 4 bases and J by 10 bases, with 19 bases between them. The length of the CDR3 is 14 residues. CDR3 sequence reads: CASSSLPPRSDQYF. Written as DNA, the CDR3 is TGTGCCAGCAGCTCACTCCCCCCAAGGTCGGACCAGTACTTC.

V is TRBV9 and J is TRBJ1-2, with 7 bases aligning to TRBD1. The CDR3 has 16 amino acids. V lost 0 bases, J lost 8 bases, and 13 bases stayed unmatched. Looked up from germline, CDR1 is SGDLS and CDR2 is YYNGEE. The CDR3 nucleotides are TGTGCCAGCAGCGTAGGAGGGACAGTTTTCTCGGGAGGCTACACCTTC. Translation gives CASSVGGTVFSGGYTF.

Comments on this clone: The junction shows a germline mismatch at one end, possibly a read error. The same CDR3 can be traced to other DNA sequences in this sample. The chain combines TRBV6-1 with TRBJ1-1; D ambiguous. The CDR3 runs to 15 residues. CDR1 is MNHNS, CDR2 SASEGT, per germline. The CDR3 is CASSPWGGMNTEAFF. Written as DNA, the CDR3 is TGTGCCAGCAGTCCTTGGGGTGGCATGAACACTGAAGCCTTCTTT.

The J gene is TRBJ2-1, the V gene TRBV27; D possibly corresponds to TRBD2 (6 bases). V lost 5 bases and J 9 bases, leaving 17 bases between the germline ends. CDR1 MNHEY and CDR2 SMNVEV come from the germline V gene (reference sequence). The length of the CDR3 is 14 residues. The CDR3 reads CASSPPRGLSEQFF. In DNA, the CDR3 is TGTGCCAGCAGTCCCCCAAGGGGACTCTCTGAGCAGTTCTTC.